The rows below give T cell receptor beta chains drawn from one sample of a study of chemoradiotherapy in HPV16-positive cancers. Assay: immunoSEQ multiplex PCR; the TCRdb copy retains only in-frame clones and omits some. The sample consists of 7,500 or so clones, over 70% of them appearing once. This specimen was tumor tissue, taken from a patient who underwent chemoradiotherapy. These receptors were collected from a human donor with HPV-associated anogenital cancer. Both conserved end residues are part of each CDR3. A D gene is named only where the DNA matches it firmly. A clone size is listed for some rows: how often the clone was seen (once, few, many), or a class if it is expanded.

d_call j_call clone_size v_call cdr3_aa cdr3_nt
TRBD1 TRBJ1-1 . TRBV6-1 CASSERDRQNTEAFF TGTGCCAGCAGTGAAAGGGACAGGCAGAACACTGAAGCTTTCTTT
. TRBJ1-3 . TRBV10-2 CASSEGGSGNTIYF TGCGCCAGCAGTGAGGGGGGTTCTGGAAACACCATATATTTT
TRBD1 TRBJ2-3 . TRBV28 CASSPGQHTDTQYF TGTGCCAGCAGCCCGGGACAGCACACAGATACGCAGTATTTT
TRBD1 TRBJ2-5 few TRBV19 CASTGQHTETQYF TGTGCCAGCACGGGACAGCATACGGAGACCCAGTACTTC
TRBD2 TRBJ2-7 . TRBV2 CASIVPSASGESEQYF TGTGCCAGCATAGTCCCGTCGGCTAGCGGGGAATCCGAGCAGTACTTC
. TRBJ2-2 . TRBV5-4 CASSTAGTNTGELFF TGTGCCAGCAGCACTGCGGGAACGAACACCGGGGAGCTGTTTTTT
. TRBJ1-1 . TRBV4-2 CASSQGGAKVRTEAFF TGTGCCAGCAGCCAAGGCGGGGCAAAAGTCCGCACTGAAGCTTTCTTT
. TRBJ2-2 . TRBV6-6 CASGTIGELFF TGTGCCAGCGGGACAATCGGGGAGCTGTTTTTT
. TRBJ1-1 . TRBV25-1 CASSERQAQRLMNTEAFF TGTGCCAGCAGTGAACGACAGGCCCAAAGACTTATGAACACTGAAGCTTTCTTT
TRBD2 TRBJ2-5 . TRBV30 CAWSGGSGGYQETQYF TGTGCCTGGAGTGGGGGTAGCGGGGGGTACCAAGAGACCCAGTACTTC
TRBD1 TRBJ2-7 . TRBV6-5 CASSAPGTGGYEQYF TGTGCCAGCAGTGCCCCCGGGACAGGGGGCTACGAGCAGTACTTC
. TRBJ2-2 . TRBV5-5 CASSLGDRINTGELFF TGTGCCAGCAGCTTAGGAGACAGGATAAACACCGGGGAGCTGTTTTTT
TRBD2 TRBJ2-3 . TRBV11-2 CASSPTTSLRGTDTQYF TGTGCCAGCAGCCCAACGACTAGCCTAAGGGGTACAGATACGCAGTATTTT
. TRBJ1-5 . TRBV19 CASTGAGIGQPQHF TGTGCCAGTACCGGAGCAGGGATCGGTCAGCCCCAGCATTTT
TRBD2 TRBJ2-5 . TRBV5-1 CASSGTSGGGQETQYF TGCGCCAGCAGCGGGACTAGCGGGGGAGGCCAAGAGACCCAGTACTTC
TRBD1 TRBJ1-6 few TRBV30 CAWSVKPFGTGGPPLHF TGTGCCTGGAGTGTAAAACCCTTCGGGACAGGGGGCCCCCCCCTCCACTTT
. TRBJ2-4 . TRBV9 CASSVGPIDIQYF TGTGCCAGCAGCGTAGGCCCCATCGACATTCAGTACTTC
TRBD1 TRBJ1-1 few TRBV19 CASTGTVTGVEAFF TGTGCCAGTACTGGGACAGTTACCGGGGTTGAAGCTTTCTTT
. TRBJ1-1 . TRBV6-4 CASSDSADSAAEAFF TGTGCCAGCAGTGACTCAGCCGACAGTGCGGCTGAAGCTTTCTTT
TRBD1 TRBJ1-5 . TRBV28 CASSQQNRGEWNQPQHF TGTGCCAGCAGTCAACAAAACAGGGGGGAGTGGAATCAGCCCCAGCATTTT
TRBD2 TRBJ2-1 . TRBV7-3 CASSHGLAGGDEQFF TGTGCCAGCAGCCACGGACTAGCGGGAGGGGATGAGCAGTTCTTC
. TRBJ2-5 . TRBV6-1 CASSETGYGETQYF TGTGCCAGCTCTGAGACGGGTTACGGAGAGACCCAGTACTTC
. TRBJ2-1 . TRBV5-1 CASSLTGLSSYNEQFF TGCGCCAGCAGCTTGACAGGGCTTAGCTCCTACAATGAGCAGTTCTTC
. TRBJ1-1 . TRBV7-3 CASSREVDTEAFF TGTGCCAGCAGCAGGGAGGTAGACACTGAAGCTTTCTTT
. TRBJ2-6 once TRBV19 CASSFREGANVLTF TGTGCCAGTAGTTTCAGAGAAGGGGCCAACGTCCTGACTTTC
. TRBJ2-3 . TRBV7-3 CASSLGGPRGTDTQYF TGTGCCAGCAGCTTAGGTGGACCACGAGGAACAGATACGCAGTATTTT
. TRBJ1-4 . TRBV30 CAWSVGGTNEKLFF TGTGCCTGGAGTGTAGGAGGCACTAATGAAAAACTGTTTTTT
. TRBJ1-3 few TRBV2 CASGGGSSGNTIYF TGTGCCAGCGGGGGAGGGTCCTCTGGAAACACCATATATTTT
TRBD2 TRBJ2-2 few TRBV7-3 CASRAASGTGELFF TGTGCCAGCCGGGCGGCTAGCGGGACCGGGGAGCTGTTTTTT
. TRBJ2-1 . TRBV11-3 CASSWADGEQFF TGTGCCAGCAGCTGGGCAGACGGTGAGCAGTTCTTC
TRBD1 TRBJ2-7 . TRBV5-4 CASTKGTGGTYEQYF TGTGCCAGCACCAAAGGGACAGGGGGAACCTACGAGCAGTACTTC
. TRBJ2-2 . TRBV30 CAWTSGNTGELFF TGTGCCTGGACAAGCGGGAACACCGGGGAGCTGTTTTTT
. TRBJ1-4 . TRBV6-4 CASSLRPGTRWCPFGEKLFF TGTGCCAGCAGCCTAAGACCCGGGACGAGATGGTGCCCATTCGGTGAAAAACTGTTTTTT
TRBD2 TRBJ2-1 . TRBV10-2 CASKSGGNNEQFF TGCGCCAGCAAAAGCGGGGGGAACAATGAGCAGTTCTTC
TRBD2 TRBJ2-7 once TRBV9 CASSRSGGTLYEQYF TGTGCCAGCAGTCGTAGCGGGGGGACCCTCTACGAGCAGTACTTC
. TRBJ1-2 . TRBV4-1 CASSQDPSGNYGYTF TGCGCCAGCAGCCAAGATCCTTCGGGCAACTATGGCTACACCTTC
. TRBJ2-7 . TRBV7-2 CASSLATASVPYEQYF TGTGCCAGCAGCTTAGCTACGGCTAGCGTTCCCTACGAGCAGTACTTC
TRBD1 TRBJ2-5 . TRBV6-6 CASIPGGRGGTQYF TGTGCCAGCATCCCAGGGGGCAGAGGGGGGACCCAGTACTTC
. TRBJ2-5 . TRBV27 CASSFASGAGETQYF TGTGCCAGCAGTTTTGCCTCCGGGGCCGGAGAGACCCAGTACTTC
. TRBJ1-1 . TRBV13 CASSLGRGAEAFF TGTGCCAGCAGCTTAGGGCGCGGGGCTGAAGCTTTCTTT
. TRBJ2-7 . TRBV10-3 CAISDPNVEQYF TGTGCCATCAGTGACCCAAACGTCGAGCAGTACTTC
TRBD1 TRBJ2-7 few TRBV6-6 CASSSNRGKDEQYF TGTGCCAGCAGTAGCAACAGGGGGAAAGACGAGCAGTACTTC
TRBD2 TRBJ2-2 . TRBV5-1 CASSLASGGANTGELFF TGCGCCAGCAGCTTGGCTAGCGGGGGGGCGAACACCGGGGAGCTGTTTTTT
. TRBJ2-6 . TRBV2 CASSVGGGANVLTF TGTGCCAGCAGTGTGGGGGGAGGAGCCAACGTCCTGACTTTC
TRBD2 TRBJ2-5 . TRBV5-1 CASSGTSGGQETQYF TGCGCCAGCAGCGGGACTAGCGGGGGGCAAGAGACCCAGTACTTC
. TRBJ1-2 . TRBV19 CASSTNLGSHYGYTF TGTGCCAGTAGTACTAACCTGGGGAGTCACTATGGCTACACCTTC
. TRBJ1-1 . TRBV19 CASSVQGNTEAFF TGTGCCAGTAGTGTGCAGGGGAACACTGAAGCTTTCTTT
. TRBJ1-2 . TRBV5-4 CASSPAGGVSHGYTF TGTGCCAGCAGCCCAGCCGGGGGAGTTTCCCATGGCTACACCTTC
TRBD1 TRBJ2-7 . TRBV9 CASSQGQGDYEQYF TGTGCCAGCAGCCAGGGACAGGGTGACTACGAGCAGTACTTC
. TRBJ1-2 . TRBV6-5 CASSYNPRSYGYTF TGTGCCAGCAGTTACAACCCTAGGTCCTATGGCTACACCTTC
. TRBJ1-4 . TRBV2 CASSATASNEKLFF TGTGCCAGCAGTGCGACAGCTAGTAATGAAAAACTGTTTTTT
. TRBJ2-1 once TRBV7-6 CASSSLPTGYNEQFF TGTGCCAGCAGCTCCCTCCCGACCGGATACAATGAGCAGTTCTTC
. TRBJ1-2 once TRBV4-1 CASSQSQGIGYGYTF TGCGCCAGCAGCCAGAGCCAGGGGATCGGCTATGGCTACACCTTC